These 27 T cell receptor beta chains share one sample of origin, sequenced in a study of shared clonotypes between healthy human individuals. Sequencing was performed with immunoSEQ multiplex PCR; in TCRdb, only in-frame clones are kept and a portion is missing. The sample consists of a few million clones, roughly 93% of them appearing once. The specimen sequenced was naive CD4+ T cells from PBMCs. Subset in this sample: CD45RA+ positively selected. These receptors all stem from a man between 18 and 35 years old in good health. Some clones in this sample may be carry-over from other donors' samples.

The CDR3: CASRFGLASENIQYF. CDR3 DNA: TGTGCCAGCAGATTTGGACTAGCGAGTGAAAACATTCAGTACTTC. The rearrangement joins TRBV6-6 to TRBJ2-4, with 9 bases identical to TRBD2. The CDR3 contains 15 residues. From germline, CDR1 is MNHNY and CDR2 SVGAGI (reference sequence). V was clipped by 6 bases and J by 5 bases; unmatched bases: 8.

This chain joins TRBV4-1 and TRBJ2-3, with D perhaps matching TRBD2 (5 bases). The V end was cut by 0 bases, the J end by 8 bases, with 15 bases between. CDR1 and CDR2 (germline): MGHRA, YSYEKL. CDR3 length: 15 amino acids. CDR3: CASSQDSYTGVTQYF. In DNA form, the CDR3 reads TGCGCCAGCAGCCAAGATTCGTATACCGGGGTTACGCAGTATTTT.

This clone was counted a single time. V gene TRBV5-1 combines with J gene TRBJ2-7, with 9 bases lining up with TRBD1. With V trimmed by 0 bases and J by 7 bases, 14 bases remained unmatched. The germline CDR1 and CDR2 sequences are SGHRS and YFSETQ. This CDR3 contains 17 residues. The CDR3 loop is CASSLAFAGQGIGEQYF. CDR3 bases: TGCGCCAGCAGCTTGGCTTTCGCGGGACAGGGAATAGGGGAGCAGTACTTC. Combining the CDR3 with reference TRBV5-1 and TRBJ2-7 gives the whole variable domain KAGVTQTPRYLIKTRGQQVTLSCSPISGHRSVSWYQQTPGQGLQFLFEYFSETQRNKGNFPGRFSGRQFSNSRSEMNVSTLELGDSALYLCASSLAFAGQGIGEQYFGPGTRLTVT.

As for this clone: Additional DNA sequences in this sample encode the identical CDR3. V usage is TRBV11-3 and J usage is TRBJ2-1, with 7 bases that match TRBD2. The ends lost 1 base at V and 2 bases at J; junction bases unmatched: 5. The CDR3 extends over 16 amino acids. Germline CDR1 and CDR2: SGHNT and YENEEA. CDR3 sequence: CASSLGPSGAYNEQFF. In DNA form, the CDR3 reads TGTGCCAGCAGCTTAGGACCTAGCGGAGCCTACAATGAGCAGTTCTTC.

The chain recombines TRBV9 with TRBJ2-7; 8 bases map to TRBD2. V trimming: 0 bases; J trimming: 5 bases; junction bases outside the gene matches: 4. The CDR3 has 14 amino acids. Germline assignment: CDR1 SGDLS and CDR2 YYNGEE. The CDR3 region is CASSVAGGSHEQYF. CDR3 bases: TGTGCCAGCAGCGTAGCGGGGGGGTCACACGAGCAGTACTTC.

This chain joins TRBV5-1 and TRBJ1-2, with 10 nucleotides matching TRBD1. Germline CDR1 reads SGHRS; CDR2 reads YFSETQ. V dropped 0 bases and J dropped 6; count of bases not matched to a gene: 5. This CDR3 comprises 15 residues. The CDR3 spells CASSLEGDRGNGYTF. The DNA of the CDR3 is TGCGCCAGCAGCTTGGAAGGGGACAGGGGAAATGGCTACACCTTC.

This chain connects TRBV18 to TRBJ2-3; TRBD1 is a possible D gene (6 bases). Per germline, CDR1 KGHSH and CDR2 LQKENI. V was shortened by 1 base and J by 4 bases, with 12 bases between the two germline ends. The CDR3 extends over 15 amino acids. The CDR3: CASSPRSGAADTQYF. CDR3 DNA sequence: TGTGCCAGCTCACCACGGTCAGGGGCCGCAGATACGCAGTATTTT.

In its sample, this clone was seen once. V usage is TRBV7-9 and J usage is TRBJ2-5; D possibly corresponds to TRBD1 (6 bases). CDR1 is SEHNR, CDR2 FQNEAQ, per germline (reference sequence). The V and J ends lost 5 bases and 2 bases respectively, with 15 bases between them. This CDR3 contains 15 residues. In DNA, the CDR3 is TGTGCCAGCAGCCTAGGAGCGACAGGACAAGAGACCCAGTACTTC. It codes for CASSLGATGQETQYF.

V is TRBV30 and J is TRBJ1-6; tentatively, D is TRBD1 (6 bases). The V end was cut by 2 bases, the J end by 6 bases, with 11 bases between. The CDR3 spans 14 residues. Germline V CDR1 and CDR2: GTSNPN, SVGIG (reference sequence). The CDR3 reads CAWSRRTANSPLHF. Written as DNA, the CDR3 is TGTGCCTGGAGTAGGAGGACAGCTAATTCACCCCTCCACTTT.

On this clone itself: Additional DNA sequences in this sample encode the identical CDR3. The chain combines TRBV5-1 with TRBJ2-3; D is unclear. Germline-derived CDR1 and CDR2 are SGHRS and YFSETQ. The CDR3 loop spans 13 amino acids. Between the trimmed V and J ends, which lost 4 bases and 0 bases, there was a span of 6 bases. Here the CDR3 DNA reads TGCGCCAGCAGCACTGGGAGCACAGATACGCAGTATTTT. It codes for CASSTGSTDTQYF.

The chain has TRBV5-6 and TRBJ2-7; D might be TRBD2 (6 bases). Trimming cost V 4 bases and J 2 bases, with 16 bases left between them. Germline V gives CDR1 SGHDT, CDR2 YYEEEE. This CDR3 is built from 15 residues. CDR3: CASSPAAGRTYEQYF. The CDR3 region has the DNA TGTGCCAGCAGCCCGGCAGCAGGGAGGACCTACGAGCAGTACTTC.

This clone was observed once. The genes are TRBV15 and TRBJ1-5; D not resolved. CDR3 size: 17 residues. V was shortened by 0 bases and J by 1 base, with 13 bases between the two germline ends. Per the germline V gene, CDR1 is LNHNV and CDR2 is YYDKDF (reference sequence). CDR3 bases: TGTGCCACCAGCAGAGATTATGAGGGCCCGAGCAATCAGCCCCAGCATTTT. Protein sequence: CATSRDYEGPSNQPQHF.

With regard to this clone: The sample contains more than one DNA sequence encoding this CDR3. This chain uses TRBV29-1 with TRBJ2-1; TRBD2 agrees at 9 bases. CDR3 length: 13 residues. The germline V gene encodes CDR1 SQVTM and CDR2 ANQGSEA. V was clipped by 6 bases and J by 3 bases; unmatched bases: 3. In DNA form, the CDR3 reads TGCAGCGTCGGGACTAGCAGCTACAATGAGCAGTTCTTC. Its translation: CSVGTSSYNEQFF.

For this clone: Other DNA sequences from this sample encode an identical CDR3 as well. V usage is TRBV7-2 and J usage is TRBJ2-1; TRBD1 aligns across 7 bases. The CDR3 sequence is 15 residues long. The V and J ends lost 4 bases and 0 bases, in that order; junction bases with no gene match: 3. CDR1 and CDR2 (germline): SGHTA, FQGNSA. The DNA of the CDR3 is TGTGCCAGCAGCTCAGGGGGAAGCTCCTACAATGAGCAGTTCTTC. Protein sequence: CASSSGGSSYNEQFF.

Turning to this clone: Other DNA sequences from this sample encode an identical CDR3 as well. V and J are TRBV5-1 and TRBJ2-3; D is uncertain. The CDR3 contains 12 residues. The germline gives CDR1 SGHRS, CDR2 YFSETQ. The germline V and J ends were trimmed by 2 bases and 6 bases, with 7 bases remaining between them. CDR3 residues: CASSFPGDTQYF. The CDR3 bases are TGCGCCAGCAGCTTTCCGGGTGATACGCAGTATTTT.

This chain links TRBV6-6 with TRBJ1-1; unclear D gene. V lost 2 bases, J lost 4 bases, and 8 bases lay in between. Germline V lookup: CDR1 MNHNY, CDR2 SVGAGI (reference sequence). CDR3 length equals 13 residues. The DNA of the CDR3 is TGTGCCAGCAGTTACGCCTCGGGCACTGAAGCTTTCTTT. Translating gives CASSYASGTEAFF.

The CDR3 region is CASTEGFYGYTF. DNA of the CDR3: TGTGCCAGCACCGAAGGGTTCTATGGCTACACCTTC. This rearrangement joins TRBV6-1 to TRBJ1-2; D uncertain. CDR3 length: 12 residues. CDR1 MNHNS and CDR2 SASEGT come from the germline V gene. Trimming cost V 7 bases and J 4 bases, with 10 bases left between them.

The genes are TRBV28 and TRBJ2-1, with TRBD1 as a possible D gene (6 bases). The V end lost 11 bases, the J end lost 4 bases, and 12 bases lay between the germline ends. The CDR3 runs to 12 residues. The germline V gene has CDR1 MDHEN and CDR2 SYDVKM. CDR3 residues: CAARGPYNEQFF. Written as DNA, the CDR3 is TGTGCCGCCAGGGGCCCTTACAATGAGCAGTTCTTC.

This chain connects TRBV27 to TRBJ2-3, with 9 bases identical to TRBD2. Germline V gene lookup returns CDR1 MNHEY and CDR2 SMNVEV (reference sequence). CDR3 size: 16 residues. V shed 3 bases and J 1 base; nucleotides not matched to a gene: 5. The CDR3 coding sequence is TGTGCCAGCAGTTTTTATGGACTAGCGCGCACAGATACGCAGTATTTT. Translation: CASSFYGLARTDTQYF.

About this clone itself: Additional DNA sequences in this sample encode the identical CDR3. The CDR3 is CSATEGDTQYF. The CDR3 bases are TGCAGTGCAACGGAGGGGGATACGCAGTATTTT. V and J are TRBV20-1 and TRBJ2-3; tentatively, D is TRBD2 (6 bases). Deletions cut 6 bases from V and 6 bases from J, with 10 bases between. Germline V lookup: CDR1 DFQATT, CDR2 SNEGSKA (reference sequence). The CDR3 has 11 amino acids.

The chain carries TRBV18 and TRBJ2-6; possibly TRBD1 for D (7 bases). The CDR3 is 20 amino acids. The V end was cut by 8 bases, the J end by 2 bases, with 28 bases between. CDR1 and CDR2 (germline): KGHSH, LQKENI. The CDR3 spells CASATLPEGALVAGANVLTF. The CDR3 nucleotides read TGTGCCAGCGCCACTCTACCGGAGGGGGCGCTGGTAGCTGGGGCCAACGTCCTGACTTTC.

Here the CDR3 reads CASSLARVDEQYF. CDR3 DNA sequence: TGTGCCAGCAGCTTAGCGCGTGTCGACGAGCAGTACTTC. The rearrangement links TRBV7-9 to TRBJ2-7; D is unclear. Trimming pared 0 bases from V and 5 bases from J, leaving 8 bases between. CDR1 and CDR2 (germline): SEHNR, FQNEAQ (reference sequence). The CDR3 spans 13 residues.

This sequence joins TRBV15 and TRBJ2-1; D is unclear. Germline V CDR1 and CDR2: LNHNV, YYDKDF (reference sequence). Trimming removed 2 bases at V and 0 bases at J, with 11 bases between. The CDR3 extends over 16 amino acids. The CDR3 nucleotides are TGTGCCACCAGCAGAACCTTGGCGAACTCCTACAATGAGCAGTTCTTC. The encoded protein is CATSRTLANSYNEQFF. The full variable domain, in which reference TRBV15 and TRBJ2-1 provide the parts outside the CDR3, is DAMVIQNPRYQVTQFGKPVTLSCSQTLNHNVMYWYQQKSSQAPKLLFHYYDKDFNNEADTPDNFQSRRPNTSFCFLDIRSPGLGDTAMYLCATSRTLANSYNEQFFGPGTRLTVL.

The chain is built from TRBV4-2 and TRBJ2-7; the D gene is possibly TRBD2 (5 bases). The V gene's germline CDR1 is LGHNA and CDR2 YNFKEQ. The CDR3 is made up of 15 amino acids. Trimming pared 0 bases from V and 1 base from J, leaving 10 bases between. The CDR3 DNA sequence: TGTGCCAGCAGCCAAGATCGAGGGATATCCTACGAGCAGTACTTC. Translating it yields CASSQDRGISYEQYF.

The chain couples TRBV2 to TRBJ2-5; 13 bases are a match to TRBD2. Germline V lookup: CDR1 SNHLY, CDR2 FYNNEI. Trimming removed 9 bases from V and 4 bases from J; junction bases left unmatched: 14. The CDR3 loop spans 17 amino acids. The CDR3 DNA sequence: TGTGCCAGTGAACGAACTAGCGGGAGGGCCGGAGGAGAGACCCAGTACTTC. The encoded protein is CASERTSGRAGGETQYF.

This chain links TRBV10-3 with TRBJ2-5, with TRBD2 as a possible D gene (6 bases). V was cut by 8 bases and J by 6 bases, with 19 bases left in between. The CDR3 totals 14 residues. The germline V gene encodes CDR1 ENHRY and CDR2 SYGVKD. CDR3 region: CAIAQPQEGKTQYF. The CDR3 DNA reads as TGTGCCATCGCCCAACCCCAGGAGGGGAAGACCCAGTACTTC.

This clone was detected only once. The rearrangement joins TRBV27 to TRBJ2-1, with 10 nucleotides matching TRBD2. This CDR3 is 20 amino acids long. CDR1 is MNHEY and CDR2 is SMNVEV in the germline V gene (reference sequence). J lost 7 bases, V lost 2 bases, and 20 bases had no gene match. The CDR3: CASSLIPTKFSSGSLNEQFF. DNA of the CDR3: TGTGCCAGCAGTTTAATTCCAACCAAATTCTCTAGCGGGAGTTTGAATGAGCAGTTCTTC.